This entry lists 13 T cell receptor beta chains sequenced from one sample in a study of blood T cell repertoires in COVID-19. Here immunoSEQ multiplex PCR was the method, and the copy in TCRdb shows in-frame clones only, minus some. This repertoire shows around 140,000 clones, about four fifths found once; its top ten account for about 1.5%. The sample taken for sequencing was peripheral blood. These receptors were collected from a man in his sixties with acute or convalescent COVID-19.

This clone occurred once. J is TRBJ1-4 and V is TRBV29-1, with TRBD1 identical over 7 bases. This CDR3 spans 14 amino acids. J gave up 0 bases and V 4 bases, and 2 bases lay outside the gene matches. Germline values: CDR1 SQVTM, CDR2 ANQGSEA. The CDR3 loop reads CSVGQGTTNEKLFF. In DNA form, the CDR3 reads TGCAGCGTTGGACAGGGAACAACTAATGAAAAACTGTTTTTT.

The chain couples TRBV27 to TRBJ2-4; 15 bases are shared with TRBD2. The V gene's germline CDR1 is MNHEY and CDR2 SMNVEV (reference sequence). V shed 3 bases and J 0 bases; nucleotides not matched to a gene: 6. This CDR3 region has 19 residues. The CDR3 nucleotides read TGTGCCAGCAGTTTCCGTGGACTAGCGGGGGGGCTAGCCAAAAACATTCAGTACTTC. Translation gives CASSFRGLAGGLAKNIQYF.

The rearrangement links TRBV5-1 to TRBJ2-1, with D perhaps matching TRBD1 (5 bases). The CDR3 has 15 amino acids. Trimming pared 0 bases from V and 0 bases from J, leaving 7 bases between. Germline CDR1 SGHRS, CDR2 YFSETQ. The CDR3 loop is CASSLGGASYNEQFF. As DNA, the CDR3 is TGCGCCAGCAGCTTGGGTGGGGCCTCCTACAATGAGCAGTTCTTC.

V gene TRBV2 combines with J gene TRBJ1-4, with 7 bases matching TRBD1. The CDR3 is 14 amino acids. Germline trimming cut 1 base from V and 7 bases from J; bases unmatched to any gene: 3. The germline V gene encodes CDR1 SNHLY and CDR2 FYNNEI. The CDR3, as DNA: TGTGCCAGCAGTGAAGGTGACAGGGCTGAAAAACTGTTTTTT. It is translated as CASSEGDRAEKLFF.

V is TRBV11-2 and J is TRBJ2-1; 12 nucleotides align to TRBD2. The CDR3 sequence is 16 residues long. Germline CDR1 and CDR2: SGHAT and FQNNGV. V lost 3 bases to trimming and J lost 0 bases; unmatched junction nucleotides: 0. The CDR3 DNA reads TGTGCCAGCAGCTTGACTAGCGGGAGCTCCTACAATGAGCAGTTCTTC. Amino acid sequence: CASSLTSGSSYNEQFF.

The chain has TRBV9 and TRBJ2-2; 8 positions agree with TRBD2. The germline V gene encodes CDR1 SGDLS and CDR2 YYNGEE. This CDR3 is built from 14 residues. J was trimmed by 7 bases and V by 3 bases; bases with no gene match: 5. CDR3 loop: CASSAGTSLGELFF. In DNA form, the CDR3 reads TGTGCCAGCAGCGCCGGGACTAGTCTCGGGGAGCTGTTTTTT.

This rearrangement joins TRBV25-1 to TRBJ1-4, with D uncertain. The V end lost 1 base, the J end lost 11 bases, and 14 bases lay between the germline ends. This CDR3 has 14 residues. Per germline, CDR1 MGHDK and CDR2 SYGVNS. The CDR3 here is CASSELLEHGKLFF. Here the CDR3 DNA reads TGTGCCAGCAGTGAATTGTTGGAGCATGGGAAACTGTTTTTT.

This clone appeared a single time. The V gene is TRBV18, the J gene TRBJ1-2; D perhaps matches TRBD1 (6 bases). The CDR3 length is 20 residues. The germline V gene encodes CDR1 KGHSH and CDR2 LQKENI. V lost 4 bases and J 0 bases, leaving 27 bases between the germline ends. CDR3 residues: CASSLSQGLVTDRPNYGYTF. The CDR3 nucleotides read TGTGCCAGCTCACTCAGCCAAGGGCTTGTGACGGACAGACCTAACTATGGCTACACCTTC.

CDR3 region: CASSLEGATNTGELFF. The CDR3 nucleotides read TGTGCCAGCAGCTTAGAAGGGGCAACTAACACCGGGGAGCTGTTTTTT. The chain employs TRBV7-3 and TRBJ2-2; tentative D call: TRBD1 (5 bases). This CDR3 spans 16 amino acids. Between the trimmed V and J ends, which lost 2 bases and 2 bases, there was a span of 12 bases. CDR1 and CDR2 from the germline V gene are SGHTA and FQGTGA. Full variable domain (missing parts from reference TRBV7-3 and TRBJ2-2): GAGVSQTPSNKVTEKGKYVELRCDPISGHTALYWYRQSLGQGPEFLIYFQGTGAADDSGLPNDRFFAVRPEGSVSTLKIQRTERGDSAVYLCASSLEGATNTGELFFGEGSRLTVL.

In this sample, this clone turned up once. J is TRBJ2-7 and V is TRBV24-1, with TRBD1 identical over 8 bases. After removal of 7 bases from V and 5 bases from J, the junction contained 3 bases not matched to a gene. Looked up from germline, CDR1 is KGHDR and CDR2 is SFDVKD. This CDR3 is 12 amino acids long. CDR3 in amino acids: CATRGDRNEQYF. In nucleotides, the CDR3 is TGTGCCACCAGGGGGGACAGGAACGAGCAGTACTTC.

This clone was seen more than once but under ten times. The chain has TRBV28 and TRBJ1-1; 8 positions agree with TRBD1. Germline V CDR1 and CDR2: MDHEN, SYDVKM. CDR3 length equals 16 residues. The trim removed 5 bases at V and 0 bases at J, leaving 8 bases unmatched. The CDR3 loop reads CASSLRQGPMNTEAFF. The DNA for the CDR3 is TGTGCCAGCAGTCTCCGACAGGGGCCCATGAACACTGAAGCTTTCTTT. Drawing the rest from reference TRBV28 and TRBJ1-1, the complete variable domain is DVKVTQSSRYLVKRTGEKVFLECVQDMDHENMFWYRQDPGLGLRLIYFSYDVKMKEKGDIPEGYSVSREKKERFSLILESASTNQTSMYLCASSLRQGPMNTEAFFGQGTRLTVV.

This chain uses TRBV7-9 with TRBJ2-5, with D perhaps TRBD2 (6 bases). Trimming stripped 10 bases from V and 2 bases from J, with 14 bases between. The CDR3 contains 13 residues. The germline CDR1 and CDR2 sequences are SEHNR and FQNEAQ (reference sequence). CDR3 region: CAKRWAGQETQYF. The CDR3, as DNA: TGTGCCAAGCGCTGGGCGGGGCAAGAGACCCAGTACTTC.

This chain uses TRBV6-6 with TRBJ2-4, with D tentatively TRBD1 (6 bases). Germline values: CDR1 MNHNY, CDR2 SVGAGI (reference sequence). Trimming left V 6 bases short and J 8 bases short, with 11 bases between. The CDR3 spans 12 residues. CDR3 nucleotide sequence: TGTGCCAGCAGACAGGGCACGGACATTCAGTACTTC. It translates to CASRQGTDIQYF.